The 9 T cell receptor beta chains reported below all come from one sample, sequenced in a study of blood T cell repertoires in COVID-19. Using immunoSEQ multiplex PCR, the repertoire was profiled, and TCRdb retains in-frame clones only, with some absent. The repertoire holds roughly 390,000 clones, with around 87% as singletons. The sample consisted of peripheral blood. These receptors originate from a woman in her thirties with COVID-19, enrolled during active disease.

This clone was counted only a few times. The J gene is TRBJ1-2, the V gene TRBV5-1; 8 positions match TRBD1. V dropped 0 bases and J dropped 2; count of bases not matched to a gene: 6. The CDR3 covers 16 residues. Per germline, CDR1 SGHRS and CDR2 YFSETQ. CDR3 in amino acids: CASSLAGQGGNYGYTF. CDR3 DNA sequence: TGCGCCAGCAGCTTGGCCGGACAGGGCGGGAACTATGGCTACACCTTC.

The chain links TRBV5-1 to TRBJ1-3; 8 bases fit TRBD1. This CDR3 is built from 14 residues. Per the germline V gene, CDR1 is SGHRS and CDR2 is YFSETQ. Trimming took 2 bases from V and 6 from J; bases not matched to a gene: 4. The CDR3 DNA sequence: TGCGCCAGCAGCTTTGGGACAGGTGAAAACACCATATATTTT. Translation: CASSFGTGENTIYF. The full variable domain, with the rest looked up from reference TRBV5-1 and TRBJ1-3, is KAGVTQTPRYLIKTRGQQVTLSCSPISGHRSVSWYQQTPGQGLQFLFEYFSETQRNKGNFPGRFSGRQFSNSRSEMNVSTLELGDSALYLCASSFGTGENTIYFGEGSWLTVV.

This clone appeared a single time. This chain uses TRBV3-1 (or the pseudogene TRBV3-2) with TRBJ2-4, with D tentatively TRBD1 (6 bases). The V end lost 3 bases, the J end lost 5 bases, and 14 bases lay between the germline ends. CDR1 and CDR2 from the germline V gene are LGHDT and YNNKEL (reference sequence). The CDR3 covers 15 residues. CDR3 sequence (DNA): TGTGCCAGCAGCCAGTTTCGGACAGCGGAAAACATTCAGTACTTC. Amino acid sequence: CASSQFRTAENIQYF.

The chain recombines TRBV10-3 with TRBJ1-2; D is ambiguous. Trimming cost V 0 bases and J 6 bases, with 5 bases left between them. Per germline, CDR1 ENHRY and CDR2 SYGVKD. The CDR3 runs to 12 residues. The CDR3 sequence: CAISESLDGYTF. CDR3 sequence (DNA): TGTGCCATCAGTGAGTCGCTAGATGGCTACACCTTC.

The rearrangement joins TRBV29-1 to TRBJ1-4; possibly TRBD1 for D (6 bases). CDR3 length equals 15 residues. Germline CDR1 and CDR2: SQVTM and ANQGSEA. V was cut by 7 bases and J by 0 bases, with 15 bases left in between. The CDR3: CSAGQGSSTNEKLFF. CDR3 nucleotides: TGCAGCGCTGGGCAGGGGTCCTCAACTAATGAAAAACTGTTTTTT.

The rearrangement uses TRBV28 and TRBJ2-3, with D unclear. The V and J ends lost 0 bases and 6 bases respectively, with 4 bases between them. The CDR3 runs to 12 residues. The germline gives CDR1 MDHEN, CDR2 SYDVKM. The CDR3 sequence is CASSLWRDTQYF. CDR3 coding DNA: TGTGCCAGCAGTTTATGGAGGGATACGCAGTATTTT.

CDR3 residues: CATGDRSTDTQYF. DNA for the CDR3: TGTGCCACCGGAGACAGAAGCACAGATACGCAGTATTTT. This chain joins TRBV24-1 and TRBJ2-3; D is possibly TRBD1 (5 bases). From germline, CDR1 is KGHDR and CDR2 SFDVKD. This CDR3 region has 13 residues. The germline V and J ends were trimmed by 9 bases and 0 bases, with 9 bases remaining between them.

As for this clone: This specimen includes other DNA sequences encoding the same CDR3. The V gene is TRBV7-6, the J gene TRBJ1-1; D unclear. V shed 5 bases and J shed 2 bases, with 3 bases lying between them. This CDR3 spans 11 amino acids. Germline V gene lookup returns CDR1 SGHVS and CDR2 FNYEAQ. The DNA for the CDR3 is TGTGCCAGCAGCCTTAACACTGAAGCTTTCTTT. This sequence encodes CASSLNTEAFF.

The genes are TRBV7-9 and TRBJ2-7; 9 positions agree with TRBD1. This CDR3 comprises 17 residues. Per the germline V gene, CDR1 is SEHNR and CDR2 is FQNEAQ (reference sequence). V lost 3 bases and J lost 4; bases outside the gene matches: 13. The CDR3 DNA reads TGTGCCAGCAGCTTTAGGACGGGACAGGGACGTAGGTACGAGCAGTACTTC. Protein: CASSFRTGQGRRYEQYF. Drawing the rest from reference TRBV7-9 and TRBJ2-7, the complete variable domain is DTGVSQNPRHKITKRGQNVTFRCDPISEHNRLYWYRQTLGQGPEFLTYFQNEAQLEKSRLLSDRFSAERPKGSFSTLEIQRTEQGDSAMYLCASSFRTGQGRRYEQYFGPGTRLTVT.